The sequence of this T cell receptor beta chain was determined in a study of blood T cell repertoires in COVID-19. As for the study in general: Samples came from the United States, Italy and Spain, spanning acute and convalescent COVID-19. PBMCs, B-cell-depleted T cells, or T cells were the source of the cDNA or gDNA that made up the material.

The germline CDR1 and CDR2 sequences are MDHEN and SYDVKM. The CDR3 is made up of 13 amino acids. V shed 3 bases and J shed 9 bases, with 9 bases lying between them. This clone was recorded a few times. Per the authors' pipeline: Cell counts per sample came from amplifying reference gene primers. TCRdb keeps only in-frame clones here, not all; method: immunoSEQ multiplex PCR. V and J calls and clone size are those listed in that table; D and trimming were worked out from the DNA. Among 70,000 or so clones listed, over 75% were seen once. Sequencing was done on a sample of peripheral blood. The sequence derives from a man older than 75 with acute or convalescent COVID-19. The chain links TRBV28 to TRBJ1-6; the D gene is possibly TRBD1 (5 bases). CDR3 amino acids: CASSLADSSPLHF. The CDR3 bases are TGTGCCAGCAGTTTGGCCGACAGTTCACCCCTCCACTTT. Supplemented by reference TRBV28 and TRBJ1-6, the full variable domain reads DVKVTQSSRYLVKRTGEKVFLECVQDMDHENMFWYRQDPGLGLRLIYFSYDVKMKEKGDIPEGYSVSREKKERFSLILESASTNQTSMYLCASSLADSSPLHFGNGTRLTVT.